This TCR beta chain was identified during a study of early T cells in non-severe SARS-CoV-2 infection (dated by TCRdb to the early 2020s). The study in broad terms: TCR sequencing used bulk RNA from unsorted whole blood, so alpha and beta chains could not be paired.

A case-control design nested within a healthcare worker cohort in London, UK, was used, with weekly nasopharyngeal swab PCR tests and blood sampling performed. Healthcare workers were recruited between 23 and 31 March 2020, during the week of the UK lockdown, and were followed weekly for up to 16 weeks. Library construction relied on 5' RACE. Instrument used: NextSeq 500. To correct for sequencing error and PCR bias, the TCR library protocol tagged individual cDNA molecules with unique molecular identifiers. Both TCR alpha and beta chains were sequenced, and tight co-correlation was observed between alpha and beta sequence abundances in each sample. Regarding the original processing steps: Decombinator V4 was used to perform V gene, J gene and CDR3 annotation of TCR sequences. Expanded TCRs were defined as changing significantly between any two time points under a Poisson model with p below 0.0001. TCR abundances were normalised to the total number of TCRs sequenced per sample and were expressed as counts per million. TRAV1-2 paired with TRAJ12, TRAJ20 or TRAJ33 defined MAIT TCRs, while TRAV10 paired with TRAJ18 defined iNKT TCRs. VDJdb, accessed 1 November 2021, was searched for CMV, EBV and SARS-CoV-2 annotated TCRs, with TCRs annotated for multiple antigens excluded. Clones were called with MiXCR by TCRdb after fastp trimmed the public reads at Q25, and only in-frame beta chains were retained. Merged by CDR3 protein, the rows form single entries marked with the most common genes and DNA. The V and J calls come from TCRdb's annotation, not from the publication. The table for this sample lists nearly 90,000 distinct CDR3 sequences; 13% to 15% of them were counted only once. The leading ten clones occupy roughly 7% of the sample.

A remark on this clonotype: No cognate antigen has been identified for it. No much larger clonotype is one base removed from it; base qualities were not supplied.

Paper-wide results and their limitations: VDJdb matching was skewed toward anti-spike CD8 responses and likely underestimated virus-specific expansions by missing private and CD4 specificities.

There are 14 amino acids in the CDR3, from cysteine to phenylalanine inclusive. Only the CDR3 portion is preserved as DNA: 42 bases, with reading frame beginning at the first base. V loses 1 base, J loses 4 bases, and the germline ends lie 11 bases apart. Reading the germline V gene (reference sequence) gives CDR1 DFQATT and CDR2 SNEGSKA. The sequence was collected from an adult who was a healthcare worker with PCR-confirmed SARS-CoV-2 infection or an uninfected control (not recorded which). The sequence links TRBV20-1 to TRBJ2-1; the D region possibly corresponds to TRBD2 (6 bases align). Sequencing input: whole blood. This receptor carries the CDR3 CSARAGTGYNEQFF. The DNA sequence is as follows: TGCAGTGCTAGAGCGGGGACTGGGTACAATGAGCAGTTCTTC.